What follows is one T cell receptor (beta chain) and its context. TCRdb keeps only in-frame clones here, not all; method: immunoSEQ multiplex PCR. The table lists around 180,000 clones, about 91% of them singletons. This sample was included in a study of control samples from healthy donors and cancer patients. V lost 0 bases and J lost 8; bases outside the gene matches: 7. CDR1 and CDR2 from the germline V gene are SGHRS and YFSETQ. The CDR3 runs 15 residues. This TCR was recovered from a woman aged 30 to 39 in good health. The specimen sequenced was blood. The chain recombines TRBV5-1 with TRBJ2-1; 8 nucleotides match TRBD2. Here the CDR3 DNA reads TGCGCCAGCAGCTTGGCGGGACTAGACTTAGATGAGCAGTTCTTC. This encodes CASSLAGLDLDEQFF.